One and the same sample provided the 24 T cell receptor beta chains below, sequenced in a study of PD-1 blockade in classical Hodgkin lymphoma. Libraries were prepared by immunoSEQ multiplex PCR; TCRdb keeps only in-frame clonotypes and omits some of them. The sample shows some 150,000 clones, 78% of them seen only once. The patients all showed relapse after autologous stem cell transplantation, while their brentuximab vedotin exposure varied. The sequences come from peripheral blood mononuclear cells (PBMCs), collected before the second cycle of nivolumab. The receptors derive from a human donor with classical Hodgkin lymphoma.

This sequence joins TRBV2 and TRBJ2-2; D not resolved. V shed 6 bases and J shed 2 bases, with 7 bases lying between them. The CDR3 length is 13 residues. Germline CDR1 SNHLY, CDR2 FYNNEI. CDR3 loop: CASRKDNTGELFF. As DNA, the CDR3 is TGTGCCAGCAGGAAAGACAACACCGGGGAGCTGTTTTTT.

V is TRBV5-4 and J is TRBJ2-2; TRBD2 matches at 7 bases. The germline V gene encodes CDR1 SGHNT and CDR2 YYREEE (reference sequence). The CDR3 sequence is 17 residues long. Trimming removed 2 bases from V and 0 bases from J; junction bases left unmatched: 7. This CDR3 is CASSFRRGGPNTGELFF. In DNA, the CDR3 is TGTGCCAGCAGCTTTCGGCGGGGAGGGCCGAACACCGGGGAGCTGTTTTTT. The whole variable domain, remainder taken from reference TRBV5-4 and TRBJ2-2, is ETGVTQSPTHLIKTRGQQVTLRCSSQSGHNTVSWYQQALGQGPQFIFQYYREEENGRGNFPPRFSGLQFPNYSSELNVNALELDDSALYLCASSFRRGGPNTGELFFGEGSRLTVL.

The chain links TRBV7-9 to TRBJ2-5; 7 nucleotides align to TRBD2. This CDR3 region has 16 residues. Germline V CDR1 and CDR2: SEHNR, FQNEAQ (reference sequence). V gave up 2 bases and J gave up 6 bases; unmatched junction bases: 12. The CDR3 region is CASSLMGGGPAKTQYF. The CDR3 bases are TGTGCCAGCAGCTTAATGGGGGGAGGGCCGGCTAAGACCCAGTACTTC. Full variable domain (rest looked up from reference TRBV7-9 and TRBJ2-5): DTGVSQNPRHKITKRGQNVTFRCDPISEHNRLYWYRQTLGQGPEFLTYFQNEAQLEKSRLLSDRFSAERPKGSFSTLEIQRTEQGDSAMYLCASSLMGGGPAKTQYFGPGTRLLVL.

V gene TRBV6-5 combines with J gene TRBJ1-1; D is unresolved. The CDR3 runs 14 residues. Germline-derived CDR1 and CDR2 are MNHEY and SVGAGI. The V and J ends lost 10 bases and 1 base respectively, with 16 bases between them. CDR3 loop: CATFARRSNTEAFF. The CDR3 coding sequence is TGTGCCACGTTCGCGCGGAGATCGAACACTGAAGCTTTCTTT.

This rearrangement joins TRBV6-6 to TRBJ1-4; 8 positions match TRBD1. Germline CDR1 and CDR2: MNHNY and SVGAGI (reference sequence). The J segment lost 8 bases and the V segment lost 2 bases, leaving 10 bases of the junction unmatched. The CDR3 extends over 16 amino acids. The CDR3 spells CASSYTGDRGGEKLFF. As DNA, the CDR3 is TGTGCCAGCAGTTACACCGGTGACAGGGGAGGGGAAAAACTGTTTTTT.

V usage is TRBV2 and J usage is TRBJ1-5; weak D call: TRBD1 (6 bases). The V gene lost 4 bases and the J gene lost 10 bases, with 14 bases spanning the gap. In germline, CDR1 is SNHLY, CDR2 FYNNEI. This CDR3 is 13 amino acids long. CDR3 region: CASSGQEVFPQHF. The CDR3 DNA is TGTGCCAGCAGTGGACAGGAGGTGTTTCCCCAGCATTTT.

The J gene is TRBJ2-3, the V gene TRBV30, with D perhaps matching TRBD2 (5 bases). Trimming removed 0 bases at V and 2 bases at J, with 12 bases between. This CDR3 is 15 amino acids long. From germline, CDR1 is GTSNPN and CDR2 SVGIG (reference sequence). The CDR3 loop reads CAWSVGDGNTDTQYF. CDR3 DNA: TGTGCCTGGAGTGTAGGTGACGGGAACACAGATACGCAGTATTTT. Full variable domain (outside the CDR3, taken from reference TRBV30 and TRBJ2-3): SQTIHQWPATLVQPVGSPLSLECTVEGTSNPNLYWYRQAAGRGLQLLFYSVGIGQISSEVPQNLSASRPQDRQFILSSKKLLLSDSGFYLCAWSVGDGNTDTQYFGPGTRLTVL.

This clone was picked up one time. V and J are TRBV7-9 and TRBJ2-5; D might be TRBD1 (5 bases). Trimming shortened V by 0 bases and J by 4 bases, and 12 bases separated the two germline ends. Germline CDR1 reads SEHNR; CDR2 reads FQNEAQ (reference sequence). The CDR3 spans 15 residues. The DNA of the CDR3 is TGTGCCAGCAGCTTAGCGTGGGGCAGGGCAGAGACCCAGTACTTC. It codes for CASSLAWGRAETQYF.

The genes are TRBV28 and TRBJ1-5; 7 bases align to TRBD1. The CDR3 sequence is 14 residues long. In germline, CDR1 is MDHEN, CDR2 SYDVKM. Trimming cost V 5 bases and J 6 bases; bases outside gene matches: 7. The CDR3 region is CASSPPDRFQPQHF. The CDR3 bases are TGTGCCAGCAGTCCCCCGGACAGGTTTCAGCCCCAGCATTTT.

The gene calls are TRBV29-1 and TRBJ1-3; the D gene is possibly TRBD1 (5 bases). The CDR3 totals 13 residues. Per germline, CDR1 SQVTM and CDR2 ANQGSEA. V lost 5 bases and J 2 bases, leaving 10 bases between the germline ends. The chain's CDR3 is CSVTQGAGNTIYF. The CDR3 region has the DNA TGCAGCGTTACTCAGGGAGCTGGAAACACCATATATTTT.

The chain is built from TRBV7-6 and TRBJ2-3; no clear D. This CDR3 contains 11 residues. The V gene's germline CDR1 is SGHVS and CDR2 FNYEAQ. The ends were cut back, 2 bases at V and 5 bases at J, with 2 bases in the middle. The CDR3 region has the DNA TGTGCCAGCAGCTTAAGAGATACGCAGTATTTT. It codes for CASSLRDTQYF.

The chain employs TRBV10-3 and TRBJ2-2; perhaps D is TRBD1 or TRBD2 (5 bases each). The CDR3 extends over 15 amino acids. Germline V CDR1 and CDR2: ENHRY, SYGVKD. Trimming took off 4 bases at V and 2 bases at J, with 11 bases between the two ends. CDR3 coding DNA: TGTGCCATCAGTGCGAGGGGACCCAACACCGGGGAGCTGTTTTTT. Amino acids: CAISARGPNTGELFF.

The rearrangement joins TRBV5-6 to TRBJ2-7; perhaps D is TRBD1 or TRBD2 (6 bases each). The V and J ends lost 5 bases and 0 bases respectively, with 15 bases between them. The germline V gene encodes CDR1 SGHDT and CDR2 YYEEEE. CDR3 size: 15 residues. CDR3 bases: TGTGCCAGCAGTCTTGGGGGGCTTAGCTCCTACGAGCAGTACTTC. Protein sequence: CASSLGGLSSYEQYF. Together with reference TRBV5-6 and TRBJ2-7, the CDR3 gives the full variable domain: DAGVTQSPTHLIKTRGQQVTLRCSPKSGHDTVSWYQQALGQGPQFIFQYYEEEERQRGNFPDRFSGHQFPNYSSELNVNALLLGDSALYLCASSLGGLSSYEQYFGPGTRLTVT.

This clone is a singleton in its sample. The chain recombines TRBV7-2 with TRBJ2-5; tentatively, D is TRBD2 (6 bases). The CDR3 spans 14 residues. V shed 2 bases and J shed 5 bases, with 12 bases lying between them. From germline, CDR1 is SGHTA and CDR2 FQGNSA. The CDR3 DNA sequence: TGTGCCAGCAGCTTAACGGGGGTTCGGGAGACCCAGTACTTC. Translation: CASSLTGVRETQYF.

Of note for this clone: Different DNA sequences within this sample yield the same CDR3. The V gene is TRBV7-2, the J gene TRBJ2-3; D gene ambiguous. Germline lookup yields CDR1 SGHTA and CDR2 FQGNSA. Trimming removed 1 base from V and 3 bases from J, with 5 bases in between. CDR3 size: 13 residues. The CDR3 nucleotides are TGTGCCAGCAGCTTAGGGCGGACAGATACGCAGTATTTT. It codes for CASSLGRTDTQYF.

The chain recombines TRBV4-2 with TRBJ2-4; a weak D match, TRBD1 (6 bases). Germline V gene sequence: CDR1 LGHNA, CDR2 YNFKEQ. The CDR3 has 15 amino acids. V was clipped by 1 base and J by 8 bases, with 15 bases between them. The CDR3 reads CASSQGTATLHIQYF. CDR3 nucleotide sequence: TGTGCCAGCAGCCAAGGGACAGCCACGTTACACATTCAGTACTTC.

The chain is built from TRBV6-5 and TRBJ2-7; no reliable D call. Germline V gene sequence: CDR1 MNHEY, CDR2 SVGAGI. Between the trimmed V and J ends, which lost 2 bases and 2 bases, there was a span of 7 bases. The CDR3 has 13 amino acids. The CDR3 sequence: CASSYDRTYEQYF. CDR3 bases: TGTGCCAGCAGTTACGACCGGACCTACGAGCAGTACTTC.

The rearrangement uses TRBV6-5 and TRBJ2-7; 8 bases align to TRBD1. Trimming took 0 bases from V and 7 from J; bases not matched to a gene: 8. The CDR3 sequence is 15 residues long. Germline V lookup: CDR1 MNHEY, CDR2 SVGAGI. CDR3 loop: CASSYSPDRATEQYF. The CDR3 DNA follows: TGTGCCAGCAGTTACTCTCCGGACAGGGCGACAGAGCAGTACTTC.

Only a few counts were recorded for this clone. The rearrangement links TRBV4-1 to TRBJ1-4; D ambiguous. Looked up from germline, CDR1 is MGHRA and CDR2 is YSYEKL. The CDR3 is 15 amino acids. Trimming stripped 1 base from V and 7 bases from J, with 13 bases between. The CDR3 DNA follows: TGCGCCAGCAGCCAAGTAGCCGGGCAGGCTGAAAAACTGTTTTTT. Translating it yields CASSQVAGQAEKLFF.

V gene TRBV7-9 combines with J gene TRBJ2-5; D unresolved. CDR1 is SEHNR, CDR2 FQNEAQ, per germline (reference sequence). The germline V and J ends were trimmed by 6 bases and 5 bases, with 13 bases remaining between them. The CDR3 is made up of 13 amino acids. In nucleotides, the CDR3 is TGTGCCAGCAGTCGCGGTTCATTGGAGACCCAGTACTTC. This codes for CASSRGSLETQYF.

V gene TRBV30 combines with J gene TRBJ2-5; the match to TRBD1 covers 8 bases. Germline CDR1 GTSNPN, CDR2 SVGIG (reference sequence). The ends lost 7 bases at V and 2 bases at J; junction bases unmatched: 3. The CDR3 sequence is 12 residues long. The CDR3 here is CASTGAQETQYF. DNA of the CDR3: TGTGCCTCGACAGGGGCACAAGAGACCCAGTACTTC.

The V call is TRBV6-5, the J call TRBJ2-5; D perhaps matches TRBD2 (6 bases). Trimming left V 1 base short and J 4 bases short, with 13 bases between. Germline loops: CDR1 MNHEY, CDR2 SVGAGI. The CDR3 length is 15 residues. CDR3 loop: CASSYLAVGGETQYF. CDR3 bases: TGTGCCAGCAGTTACTTGGCAGTCGGGGGAGAGACCCAGTACTTC.

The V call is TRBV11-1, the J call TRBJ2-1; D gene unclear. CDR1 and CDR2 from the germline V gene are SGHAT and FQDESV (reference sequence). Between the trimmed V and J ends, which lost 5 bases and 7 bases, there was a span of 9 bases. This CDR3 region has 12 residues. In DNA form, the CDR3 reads TGTGCCAGCAGCCGTTGGGGTAATGAGCAGTTCTTC. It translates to CASSRWGNEQFF.

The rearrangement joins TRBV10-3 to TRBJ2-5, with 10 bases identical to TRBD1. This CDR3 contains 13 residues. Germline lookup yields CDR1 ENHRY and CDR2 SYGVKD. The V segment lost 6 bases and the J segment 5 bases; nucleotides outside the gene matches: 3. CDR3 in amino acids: CAIRGTGDETQYF. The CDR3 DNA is TGTGCCATCAGGGGGACAGGGGACGAGACCCAGTACTTC.